The T cell receptor (beta chain) described here comes from a study of cytomegalovirus exposure and HLA in healthy donors. Only a few counts were recorded for this clone. The antigen is undetermined. The PCR employed 60 Vbeta primers together with 13 Jbeta primers. Generated by immunoSEQ multiplex PCR, the TCRdb table keeps only in-frame clones and is missing some. The sample has 150,000 to 200,000 clones; around 79% are singletons. This CDR3 is 14 amino acids long. Germline CDR1 MNHEY, CDR2 SMNVEV (reference sequence). Trimming cost V 6 bases and J 7 bases; bases outside gene matches: 4. Study outcomes and limitations: In vitro work confirmed that a few CMV-associated chains recognize CMV antigens.

The receptor comes from a woman aged 50 to 65 in good health and CMV-seronegative. This chain joins TRBV27 and TRBJ1-6; 9 bases agree with TRBD1. Material: PBMCs. The CDR3 here is CASRPTGGNSPLHF. CDR3 bases: TGTGCCAGCAGGCCGACAGGGGGGAATTCACCCCTCCACTTT.